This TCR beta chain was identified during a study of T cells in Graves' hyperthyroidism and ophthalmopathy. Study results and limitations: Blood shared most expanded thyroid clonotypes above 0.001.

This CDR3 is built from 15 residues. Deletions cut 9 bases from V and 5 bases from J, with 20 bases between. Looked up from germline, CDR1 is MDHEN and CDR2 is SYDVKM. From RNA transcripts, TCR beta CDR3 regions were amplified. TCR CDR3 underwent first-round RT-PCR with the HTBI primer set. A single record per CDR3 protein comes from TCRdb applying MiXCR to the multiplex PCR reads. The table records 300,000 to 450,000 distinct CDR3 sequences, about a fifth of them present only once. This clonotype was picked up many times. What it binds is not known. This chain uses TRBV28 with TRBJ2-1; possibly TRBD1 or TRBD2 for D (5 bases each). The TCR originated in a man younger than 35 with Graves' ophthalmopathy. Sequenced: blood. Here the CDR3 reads CASTGTHQADNEQFF. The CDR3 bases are TGTGCCAGTACCGGGACCCACCAAGCAGACAATGAGCAGTTCTTC.